Sequencing of this TCR beta chain was carried out in a study of blood T cell repertoires in COVID-19 (dated by TCRdb to the early 2020s). Turning to the overall study: Samples covering the acute and convalescent phases of COVID-19 were provided by collaborators in the United States, Italy and Spain. The prospective study material was composed of cDNA or gDNA derived from T cells, B-cell-depleted T cells, or PBMCs. Deeply sampled blood TCRbeta repertoires from subjects exposed to, actively infected with, or recovered from COVID-19 were included in the dataset. The repertoires were made available in a free public database intended to serve as a resource for research on the immune response to SARS-CoV-2. The samples were drawn from two sources: the first 160 participants of the ongoing ImmuneRACE study, and fewer than 1,500 subjects contributed by 6 global collaborators. Nearly every sample came with metadata listing a de-identified subject ID, COVID-19 status, age in years and sex. Where available, HLA class I and class II types were taken from metadata supplied by the sample provider and were not determined by assay-based typing. Overall study results and their limits: The quantity of clinical and demographic metadata differed by source and by participant and was supplied without curation.

The immunoSEQ Assay, a bias-controlled multiplex PCR, was used to amplify TCRbeta CDR3 regions from genomic DNA. For the original study's pipeline: Within the assay, amplification of reference gene primers was used to estimate how many nucleated cells each sample contained. To quantify the absolute abundance of each unique TCRbeta CDR3 rearrangement, sequence reads were collapsed and filtered. For each sample, productive Simpson clonality was calculated by taking the square root of Simpson's diversity index across productive rearrangements. TCRdb's version of the immuneACCESS table is confined to in-frame rearrangements and falls short of the full clone set. An unresolved V gene accounts for under half of the shortfall where checked; the remainder is of unknown origin. D and trimming were read from the DNA, whereas the V and J calls and clone size are those reported in that table. This sample comprises 200,000 to 300,000 clones, around 84% of them detected only once. Less than 8.5% of the sample goes to the ten largest clones.

V gives up 5 bases and J gives up 2 bases, and the segment between their germline ends measures 9 bases. The CDR3 has 14 amino acids, counting the end cysteine and phenylalanine. Kept here is only the CDR3 DNA, which spans 42 bases and is read in frame from base 1. The germline V gene gives CDR1 as MNHEY and CDR2 as SVGEGT. A word on this clone: No cognate antigen has been identified for it. Per-base quality was not reported, and no clone a single base away is much larger than it.

The collaborating institutions used their own protocols to collect whole blood in K2EDTA tubes. For TCRbeta analysis, collaborators shipped samples in one of three forms: frozen whole blood, isolated PBMCs, or DNA extracted from either of those sample types. This receptor chain uses TRBV6-2 or TRBV6-3 and TRBJ1-4, with no confident D gene call. The sequenced sample consisted of peripheral blood. This TCR was sampled from a woman between 70 and 85 years old with active or convalescent COVID-19. For the CDR3, the sequence is CASSPAGTNEKLFF. The nucleotides are TGTGCCAGCAGTCCGGCGGGCACTAATGAAAAACTGTTTTTT.